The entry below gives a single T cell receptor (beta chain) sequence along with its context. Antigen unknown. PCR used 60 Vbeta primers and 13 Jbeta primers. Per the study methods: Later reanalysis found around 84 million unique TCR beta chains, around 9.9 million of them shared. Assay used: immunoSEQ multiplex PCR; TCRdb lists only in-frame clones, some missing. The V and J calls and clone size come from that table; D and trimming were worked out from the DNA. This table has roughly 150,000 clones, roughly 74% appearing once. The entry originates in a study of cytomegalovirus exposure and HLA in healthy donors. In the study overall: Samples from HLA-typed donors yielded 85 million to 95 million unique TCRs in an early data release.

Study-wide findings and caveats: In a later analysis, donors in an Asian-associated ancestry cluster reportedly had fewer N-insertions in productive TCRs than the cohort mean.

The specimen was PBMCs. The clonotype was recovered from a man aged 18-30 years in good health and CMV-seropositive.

The CDR3 spells CASSRPGQGAQGPLHF. For the CDR3, the DNA is TGTGCCAGCAGCCGCCCGGGACAGGGGGCGCAGGGCCCCCTCCACTTT. This chain connects TRBV5-4 to TRBJ1-6; TRBD1 matches 12 bases. The germline V gene has CDR1 SGHNT and CDR2 YYREEE (reference sequence). Trimming took 4 bases from V and 13 from J; bases not matched to a gene: 12. This CDR3 comprises 16 residues.